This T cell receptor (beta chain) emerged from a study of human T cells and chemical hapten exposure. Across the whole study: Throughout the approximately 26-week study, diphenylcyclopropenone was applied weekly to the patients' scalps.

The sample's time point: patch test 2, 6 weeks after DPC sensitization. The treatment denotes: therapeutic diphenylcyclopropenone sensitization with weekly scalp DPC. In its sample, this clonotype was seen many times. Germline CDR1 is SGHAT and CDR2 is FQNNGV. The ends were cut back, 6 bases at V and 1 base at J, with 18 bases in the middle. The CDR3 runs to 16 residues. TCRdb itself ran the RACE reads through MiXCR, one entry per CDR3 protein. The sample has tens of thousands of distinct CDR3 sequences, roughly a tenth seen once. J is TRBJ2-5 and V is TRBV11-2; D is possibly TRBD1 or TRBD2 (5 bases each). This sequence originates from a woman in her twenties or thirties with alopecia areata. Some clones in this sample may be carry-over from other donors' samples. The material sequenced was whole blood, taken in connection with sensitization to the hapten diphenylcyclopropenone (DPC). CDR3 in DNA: TGTGCCAGCAGTCTGTCAGACTCGGGACCCCAAGAGACCCAGTACTTC. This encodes CASSLSDSGPQETQYF.